Included here is one TCR beta chain sequence, with context. What it binds is not known. The record originates from a study of cytomegalovirus exposure and HLA in healthy donors. Study conclusions and caveats: In the 95 to 150 validation repertoires, about 94% of cluster scores exceeded 0, per a later analysis. CMV antigen specificity of a few CMV-associated chains was confirmed in vitro. Cytomegalovirus-associated status was assigned to 150 to 200 TCR beta chains. Many donors shared some public TCRs, even though most TCR sequences were rare.

The germline V gene has CDR1 MNHNS and CDR2 SASEGT. This CDR3 is 15 amino acids long. With 7 bases removed from V and 1 base from J, the gap between germline ends came to 15 bases. Using immunoSEQ multiplex PCR, the repertoire was profiled, and TCRdb retains in-frame clones only, with some absent. Found here are roughly 330,000 clones, roughly 87% of them singletons; the top ten hold roughly 1.1%. Sequencing was carried out using PBMCs. This receptor was identified in a woman aged 30 to 39 in good health and CMV-seropositive. V usage is TRBV6-1 and J usage is TRBJ2-3, with a possible D match to TRBD1 (6 bases). The CDR3 nucleotides are TGTGCCAGCAACTTACAGGGACCGCGCACAGATACGCAGTATTTT. Translating gives CASNLQGPRTDTQYF.